Given below is one TCR beta chain in context. This record belongs to a study of blood T cell repertoires in COVID-19. Overall study context: Sample material is recorded as cDNA or gDNA derived from T cells, B-cell-depleted T cells, or PBMCs.

Study processing details: Estimation of nucleated cell counts was performed using reference gene primer amplification. Sequenced by immunoSEQ multiplex PCR; TCRdb stores in-frame clones only, minus some. The V and J calls and the clone size are those of that table, but D and trimming were determined from the DNA. The table records fewer than 500,000 clones, around 84% of them present only once. Trimming shortened V by 3 bases and J by 1 base, and 19 bases separated the two germline ends. Germline loops: CDR1 DFQATT, CDR2 SNEGSKA (reference sequence). The CDR3 extends over 17 amino acids. The sequence derives from a human donor with acute or convalescent COVID-19. The donor label of this sample is uncertain. The material sequenced was peripheral blood. The genes are TRBV20-1 and TRBJ2-4; D gene ambiguous. The CDR3 sequence: CSASTHRTERAKNIQYF. For the CDR3, the DNA is TGCAGTGCTAGTACCCACCGTACCGAACGGGCCAAAAACATTCAGTACTTC.